This T cell receptor beta chain emerged from a study of identical twins. Whole-study findings and limits: An excess of low generation probability was shown by twin-shared out-of-frame alpha sequences. Cord blood beta clonotypes present at high abundance carried fewer insertions; no such pattern appeared in memory repertoires.

Points on this clonotype: The target antigen is unknown.

Trimming stripped 2 bases from V and 9 bases from J, with 20 bases between. The CDR3 spans 16 residues. The germline CDR1 and CDR2 sequences are SGHAT and FQNNGV. Unique molecular identifiers were in the cDNA, with template-switch universal primer binding. TCRdb passed the 5' RACE reads through MiXCR, listing each CDR3 protein once. The repertoire holds about 1.7 million distinct CDR3 sequences, with about 32% as singletons. The origin of this receptor is a newborn girl in good health. The chain joins TRBV11-2 to TRBJ2-1; D not resolved. The sample consisted of cord blood. The DNA for the CDR3 is TGTGCCAGCAGCTTAATCCCCGGCCGCCTCCACACTGAGCAGTTCTTC. Translated: CASSLIPGRLHTEQFF.